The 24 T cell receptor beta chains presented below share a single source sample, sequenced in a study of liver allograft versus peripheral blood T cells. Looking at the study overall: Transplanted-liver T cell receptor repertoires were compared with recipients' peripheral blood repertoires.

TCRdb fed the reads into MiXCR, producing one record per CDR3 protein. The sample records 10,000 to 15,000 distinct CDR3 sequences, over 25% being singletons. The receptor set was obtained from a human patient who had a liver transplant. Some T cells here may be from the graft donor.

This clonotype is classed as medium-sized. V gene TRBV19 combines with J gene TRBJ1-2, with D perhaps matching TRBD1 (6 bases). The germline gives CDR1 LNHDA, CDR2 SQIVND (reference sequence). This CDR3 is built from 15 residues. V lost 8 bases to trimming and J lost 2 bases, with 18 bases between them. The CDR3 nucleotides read TGTGCCAGTCGTGGACGAGGGGGAATGAACTATGGCTACACCTTC. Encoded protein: CASRGRGGMNYGYTF.

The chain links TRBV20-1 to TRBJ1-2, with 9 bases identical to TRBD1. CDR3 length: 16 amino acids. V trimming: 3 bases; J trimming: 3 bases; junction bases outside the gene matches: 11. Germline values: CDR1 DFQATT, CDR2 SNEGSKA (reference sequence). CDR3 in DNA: TGCAGTGCTAGTGACACCGGGACAGGGATTTACTATGGCTACACCTTC. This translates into CSASDTGTGIYYGYTF.

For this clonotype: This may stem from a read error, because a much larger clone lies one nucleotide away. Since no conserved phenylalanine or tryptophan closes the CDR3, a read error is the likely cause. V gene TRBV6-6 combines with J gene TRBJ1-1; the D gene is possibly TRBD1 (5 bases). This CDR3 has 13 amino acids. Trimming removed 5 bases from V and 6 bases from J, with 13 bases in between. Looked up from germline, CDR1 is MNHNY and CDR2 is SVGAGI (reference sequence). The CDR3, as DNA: TGTGCCAGCAGTCAGCGACAGTTCGCTGAAGCTTTCTCT. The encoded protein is CASSQRQFAEAFS.

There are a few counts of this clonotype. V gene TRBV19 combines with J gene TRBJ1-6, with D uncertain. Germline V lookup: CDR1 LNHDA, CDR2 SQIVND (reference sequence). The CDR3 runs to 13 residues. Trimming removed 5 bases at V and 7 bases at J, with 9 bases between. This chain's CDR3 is CASSDTPNSPLHF. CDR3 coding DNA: TGTGCCAGTAGTGACACGCCAAATTCACCCCTCCACTTT.

DNA of the CDR3: TGTGCCAGCAGTGACAGGTTTATCAATCAGCCCCAGCATTTT. It encodes CASSDRFINQPQHF. The V gene is TRBV6-2 or TRBV6-3, the J gene TRBJ1-5; weak D call: TRBD1 (6 bases). With 5 bases removed from V and 3 bases from J, the gap between germline ends came to 11 bases. This CDR3 spans 14 amino acids. CDR1 and CDR2 from the germline V gene are MNHEY and SVGEGT.

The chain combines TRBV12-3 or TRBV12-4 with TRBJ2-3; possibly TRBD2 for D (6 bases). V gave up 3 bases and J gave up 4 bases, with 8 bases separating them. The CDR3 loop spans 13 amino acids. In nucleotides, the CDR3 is TGTGCCAGCAGTTTCGGGACTCCAGATACGCAGTATTTT. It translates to CASSFGTPDTQYF.

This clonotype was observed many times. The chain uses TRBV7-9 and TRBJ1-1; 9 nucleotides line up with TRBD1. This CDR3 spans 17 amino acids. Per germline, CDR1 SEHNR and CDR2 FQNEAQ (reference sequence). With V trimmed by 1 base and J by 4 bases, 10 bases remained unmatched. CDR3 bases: TGTGCCAGCAGCTTAGGTGCGACAGGGGGAATTGGCACTGAAGCTTTCTTT. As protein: CASSLGATGGIGTEAFF.

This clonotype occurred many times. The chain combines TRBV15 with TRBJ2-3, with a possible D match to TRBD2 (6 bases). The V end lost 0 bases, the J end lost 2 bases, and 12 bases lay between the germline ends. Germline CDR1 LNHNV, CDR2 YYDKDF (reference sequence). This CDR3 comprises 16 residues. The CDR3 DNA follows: TGTGCCACCAGCAGAGATTGGAGGGCAACCACAGATACGCAGTATTTT. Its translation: CATSRDWRATTDTQYF.

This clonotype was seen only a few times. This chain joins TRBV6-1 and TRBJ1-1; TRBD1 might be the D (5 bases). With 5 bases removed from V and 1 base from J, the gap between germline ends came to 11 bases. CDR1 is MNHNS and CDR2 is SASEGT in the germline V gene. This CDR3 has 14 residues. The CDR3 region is CASSPGLRNTEAFF. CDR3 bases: TGTGCCAGCAGTCCGGGACTTAGGAACACTGAAGCTTTCTTT.

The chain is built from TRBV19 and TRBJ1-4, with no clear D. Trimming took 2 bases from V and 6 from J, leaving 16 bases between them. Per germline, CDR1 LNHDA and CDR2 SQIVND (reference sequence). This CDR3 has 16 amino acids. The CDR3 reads CASSIKRPPSDEKLFF. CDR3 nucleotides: TGTGCCAGTAGTATAAAGCGTCCCCCCTCGGATGAAAAACTGTTTTTT.

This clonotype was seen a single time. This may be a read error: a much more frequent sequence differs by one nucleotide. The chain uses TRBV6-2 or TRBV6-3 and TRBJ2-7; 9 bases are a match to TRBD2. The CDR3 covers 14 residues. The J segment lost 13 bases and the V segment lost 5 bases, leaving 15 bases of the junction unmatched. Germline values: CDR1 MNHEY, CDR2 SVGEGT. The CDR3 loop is CASSPSGTSSGHYF. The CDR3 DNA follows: TGTGCCAGCAGTCCTTCGGGGACTAGCAGCGGGCATTACTTC.

The CDR3 reads CSVGSAYGYTF. As DNA, the CDR3 is TGCAGCGTCGGTTCGGCTTATGGCTACACCTTC. The chain joins TRBV29-1 to TRBJ1-2; D ambiguous. This CDR3 spans 11 amino acids. V shed 6 bases and J shed 5 bases, with 10 bases lying between them. Per the germline V gene, CDR1 is SQVTM and CDR2 is ANQGSEA.

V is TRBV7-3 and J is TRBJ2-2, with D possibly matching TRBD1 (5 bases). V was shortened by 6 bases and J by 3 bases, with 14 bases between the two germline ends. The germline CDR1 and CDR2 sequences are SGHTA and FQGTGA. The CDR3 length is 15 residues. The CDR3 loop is CASSPFLGDTGELFF. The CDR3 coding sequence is TGTGCCAGCAGTCCGTTTTTAGGGGACACCGGGGAGCTGTTTTTT.

The DNA for the CDR3 is TGTGCCATCAGAGCTGGGACTAGTCCCAATGAGCAGTTCTTC. It specifies CAIRAGTSPNEQFF. The V and J genes are TRBV10-3 and TRBJ2-1; 8 bases line up with TRBD2. The CDR3 length is 14 residues. Losses at the gene ends were 6 bases for V and 6 bases for J; bases not matched to a gene: 7. Germline lookup yields CDR1 ENHRY and CDR2 SYGVKD.

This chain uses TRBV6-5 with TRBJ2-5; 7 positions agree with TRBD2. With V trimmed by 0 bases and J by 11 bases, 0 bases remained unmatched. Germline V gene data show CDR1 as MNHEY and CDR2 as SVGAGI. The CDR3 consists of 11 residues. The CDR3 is CASSYSGLQYF. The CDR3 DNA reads TGTGCCAGCAGTTACTCGGGACTACAGTACTTC.

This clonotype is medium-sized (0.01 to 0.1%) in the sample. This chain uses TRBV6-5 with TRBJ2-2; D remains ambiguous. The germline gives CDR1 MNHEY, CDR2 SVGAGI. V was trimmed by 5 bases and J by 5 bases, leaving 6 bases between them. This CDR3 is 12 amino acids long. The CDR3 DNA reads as TGTGCCAGCAGTCGACTTACCGGGGAGCTGTTTTTT. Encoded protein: CASSRLTGELFF.

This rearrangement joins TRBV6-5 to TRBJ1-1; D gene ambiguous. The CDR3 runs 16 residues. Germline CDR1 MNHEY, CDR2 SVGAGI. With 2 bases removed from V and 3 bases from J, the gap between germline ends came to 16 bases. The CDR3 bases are TGTGCCAGCAGTTACGGGCAGTGGGTGTCGTACACTGAAGCTTTCTTT. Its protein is CASSYGQWVSYTEAFF.

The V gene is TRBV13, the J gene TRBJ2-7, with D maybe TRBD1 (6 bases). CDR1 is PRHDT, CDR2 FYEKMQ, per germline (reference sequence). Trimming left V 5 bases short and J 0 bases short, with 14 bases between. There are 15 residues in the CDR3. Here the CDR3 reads CASSQGQLSSYEQYF. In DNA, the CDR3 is TGTGCCAGCAGCCAAGGACAGCTAAGCTCCTACGAGCAGTACTTC.

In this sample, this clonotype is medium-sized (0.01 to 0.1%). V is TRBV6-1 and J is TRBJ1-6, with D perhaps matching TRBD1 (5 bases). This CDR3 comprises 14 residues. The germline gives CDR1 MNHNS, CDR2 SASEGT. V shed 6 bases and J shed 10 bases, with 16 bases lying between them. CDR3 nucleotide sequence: TGTGCCAGCAGGCTGGACACGGGTCGATCACCCCTCCACTTT. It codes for CASRLDTGRSPLHF.

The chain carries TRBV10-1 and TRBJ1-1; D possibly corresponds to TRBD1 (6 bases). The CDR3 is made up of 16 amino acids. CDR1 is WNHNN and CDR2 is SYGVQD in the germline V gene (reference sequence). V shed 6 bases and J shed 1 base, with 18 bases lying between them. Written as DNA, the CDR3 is TGCGCCAGCAGCAAGTTTAGACAGGCAAGGAACACTGAAGCTTTCTTT. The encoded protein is CASSKFRQARNTEAFF.

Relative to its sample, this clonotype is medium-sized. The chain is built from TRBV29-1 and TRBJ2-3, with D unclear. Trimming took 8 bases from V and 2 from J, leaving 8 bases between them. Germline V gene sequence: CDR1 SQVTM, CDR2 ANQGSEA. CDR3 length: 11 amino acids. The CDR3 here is CSSDATDTQYF. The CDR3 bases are TGCAGCTCCGATGCCACAGATACGCAGTATTTT.

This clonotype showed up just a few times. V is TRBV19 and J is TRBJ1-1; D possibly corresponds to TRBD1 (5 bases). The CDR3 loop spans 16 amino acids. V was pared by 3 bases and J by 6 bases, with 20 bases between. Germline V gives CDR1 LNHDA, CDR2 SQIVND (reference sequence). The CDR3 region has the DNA TGTGCCAGTAGTATGCCCCCGGGGCTGGGGGGGTCTGAAGCTTTCTTT. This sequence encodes CASSMPPGLGGSEAFF. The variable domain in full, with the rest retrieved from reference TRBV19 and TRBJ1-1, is DGGITQSPKYLFRKEGQNVTLSCEQNLNHDAMYWYRQDPGQGLRLIYYSQIVNDFQKGDIAEGYSVSREKKESFPLTVTSAQKNPTAFYLCASSMPPGLGGSEAFFGQGTRLTVV.

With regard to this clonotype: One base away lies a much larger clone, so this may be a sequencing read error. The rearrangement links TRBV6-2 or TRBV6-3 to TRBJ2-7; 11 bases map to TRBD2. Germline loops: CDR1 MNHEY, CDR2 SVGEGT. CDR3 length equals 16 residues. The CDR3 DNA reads TGTGCCATCAGTTACTACGGGACTAGCGGAACCTACGAGCAGTACTTC. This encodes CAISYYGTSGTYEQYF.

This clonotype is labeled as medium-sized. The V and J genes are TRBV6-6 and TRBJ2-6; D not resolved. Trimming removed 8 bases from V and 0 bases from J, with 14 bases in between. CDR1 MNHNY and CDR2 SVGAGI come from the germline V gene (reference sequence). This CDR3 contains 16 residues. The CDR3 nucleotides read TGTGCCAGCTCCATGGGCGTCCTCTCTGGGGCCAACGTCCTGACTTTC. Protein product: CASSMGVLSGANVLTF.